This is a list of T cell receptor beta chains from one sample in a study of blood T cell repertoires in COVID-19. Clones were sequenced by immunoSEQ multiplex PCR, and TCRdb holds only the in-frame ones, with some missing. This table holds fewer than 650,000 clones, about 88% found once. Material: peripheral blood. These receptors were collected from a woman between 50 and 59 years old with COVID-19, enrolled during active disease. CDR3s include the opening cysteine and the closing phenylalanine or tryptophan. The D gene is left open where the match is weak. For some rows the clone size is stated as once, few or many, or as a class when expanded; others skip it.

V: TRBV29-1
length: 16
D: TRBD1
size: -
J: TRBJ1-1
CDR3: CSVSRTGPFRNTEAFF
DNA: TGCAGCGTTTCCCGGACAGGCCCTTTTCGGAACACTGAAGCTTTCTTT

V: TRBV7-9
length: 12
D: -
size: few
J: TRBJ1-1
CDR3: CASTDGGTEAFF
DNA: TGTGCCAGCACAGACGGGGGCACTGAAGCTTTCTTT

V: TRBV3-1/TRBV3-2
length: 14
D: TRBD1
size: -
J: TRBJ2-7
CDR3: CASSPSGGTGEQYF
DNA: TGTGCCAGCAGCCCGTCAGGGGGAACGGGCGAGCAGTACTTC

V: TRBV19
length: 15
D: -
size: -
J: TRBJ1-2
CDR3: CASSMDRDSLYGYTF
DNA: TGTGCCAGTAGTATGGACCGAGACAGCCTCTATGGCTACACCTTC

V: TRBV9
length: 16
D: -
size: -
J: TRBJ2-3
CDR3: CASSAEMRMGVDTQYF
DNA: TGTGCCAGCAGCGCAGAGATGAGGATGGGTGTGGATACGCAGTATTTT

V: TRBV27
length: 15
D: TRBD1
size: few
J: TRBJ2-5
CDR3: CASSLYMDRGETQYF
DNA: TGTGCCAGCAGTTTATATATGGACAGGGGGGAGACCCAGTACTTC

V: TRBV11-1
length: 14
D: -
size: -
J: TRBJ2-7
CDR3: CASSPGAASYEQYF
DNA: TGTGCCAGCAGCCCAGGGGCAGCCAGTTACGAGCAGTACTTC

V: TRBV4-2
length: 13
D: -
size: -
J: TRBJ1-2
CDR3: CASSRGEGYGYTF
DNA: TGTGCCAGCAGCCGAGGGGAGGGGTATGGCTACACCTTC

V: TRBV12-3/TRBV12-4
length: 12
D: -
size: -
J: TRBJ1-5
CDR3: CASSLVSQPQHF
DNA: TGTGCCAGCAGTTTGGTGAGTCAGCCCCAGCATTTT

V: TRBV19
length: 16
D: TRBD2
size: -
J: TRBJ2-3
CDR3: CASSALAGGSTDTQYF
DNA: TGTGCCAGTAGTGCACTAGCGGGGGGGAGCACAGATACGCAGTATTTT

V: TRBV9
length: 16
D: TRBD1
size: once
J: TRBJ1-4
CDR3: CASSVGVDRVDEKLFF
DNA: TGTGCCAGCAGCGTAGGAGTCGACAGGGTAGACGAAAAACTGTTTTTT

V: TRBV18
length: 15
D: TRBD1
size: -
J: TRBJ1-1
CDR3: CASSPQTGGRTEAFF
DNA: TGTGCCAGCTCACCGCAGACAGGGGGCCGAACTGAAGCTTTCTTT

V: TRBV7-2
length: 15
D: TRBD1
size: -
J: TRBJ1-2
CDR3: CASSGDREGTGGYTF
DNA: TGTGCCAGCAGCGGGGACAGGGAGGGGACTGGTGGCTACACCTTC

V: TRBV5-1
length: 16
D: -
size: -
J: TRBJ2-3
CDR3: CASSPGTPTGADTQYF
DNA: TGCGCCAGCAGCCCGGGGACTCCCACCGGGGCAGATACGCAGTATTTT

V: TRBV28
length: 15
D: TRBD1
size: once
J: TRBJ1-5
CDR3: CASRQSYRGDQPQHF
DNA: TGTGCCAGCAGACAATCGTACAGGGGGGATCAGCCCCAGCATTTT

V: TRBV9
length: 15
D: -
size: -
J: TRBJ1-1
CDR3: CASSPEQGSSTEAFF
DNA: TGTGCCAGCAGCCCTGAACAGGGTAGCAGCACTGAAGCTTTCTTT

V: TRBV7-9
length: 14
D: TRBD1
size: -
J: TRBJ2-7
CDR3: CASSSRTGMGEQYF
DNA: TGTGCCAGCAGCTCCAGGACAGGGATGGGCGAGCAGTACTTC

V: TRBV7-8
length: 13
D: TRBD1
size: once
J: TRBJ1-1
CDR3: CASSSRGLTEAFF
DNA: TGTGCCAGCAGCTCCAGGGGGCTGACTGAAGCTTTCTTT

V: TRBV2
length: 14
D: -
size: -
J: TRBJ2-7
CDR3: CASRETRSSYEQYF
DNA: TGTGCCAGCAGGGAAACGAGGAGCTCCTACGAGCAGTACTTC

V: TRBV6-5
length: 13
D: -
size: -
J: TRBJ1-1
CDR3: CASSQIGARGAFF
DNA: TGTGCCAGCAGTCAAATAGGGGCCCGCGGAGCTTTCTTT

V: TRBV5-5
length: 16
D: TRBD1
size: few
J: TRBJ2-7
CDR3: CASSPEPDRGSYEQYF
DNA: TGTGCCAGCAGCCCCGAACCGGACAGGGGCTCCTACGAGCAGTACTTC

V: TRBV6-5
length: 15
D: TRBD2
size: -
J: TRBJ2-7
CDR3: CASLIGGTSRGEQYF
DNA: TGTGCCAGCCTAATAGGCGGGACTAGCCGGGGAGAGCAGTACTTC

V: TRBV7-2
length: 14
D: -
size: -
J: TRBJ2-3
CDR3: CASSSETGRDTQYF
DNA: TGTGCCAGCAGCTCCGAGACAGGTCGAGATACGCAGTATTTT

V: TRBV20-1
length: 16
D: TRBD1
size: few
J: TRBJ1-5
CDR3: CSASGQGATGNQPQHF
DNA: TGCAGTGCTAGTGGACAGGGGGCCACGGGCAATCAGCCCCAGCATTTT

V: TRBV4-1
length: 17
D: TRBD2
size: -
J: TRBJ2-3
CDR3: CASSQDRGDPSTDTQYF
DNA: TGCGCCAGCAGCCAAGACCGGGGGGACCCGAGCACAGATACGCAGTATTTT

V: TRBV19
length: 17
D: TRBD1
size: -
J: TRBJ2-4
CDR3: CASSIARQGYAKNIQYF
DNA: TGTGCCAGTAGTATAGCTCGACAGGGTTACGCCAAAAACATTCAGTACTTC

V: TRBV2
length: 13
D: -
size: few
J: TRBJ1-1
CDR3: CASSERGGAEAFF
DNA: TGTGCCAGCAGTGAACGCGGGGGCGCTGAAGCTTTCTTT